This T cell receptor beta chain was obtained from a study of cytomegalovirus exposure and HLA in healthy donors. V was clipped by 5 bases and J by 5 bases; unmatched bases: 10. Germline CDR1 reads SGHTA; CDR2 reads FQGNSA. This CDR3 is built from 17 residues. PCR used 60 Vbeta primers and 13 Jbeta primers. Generated by immunoSEQ multiplex PCR, the TCRdb table keeps only in-frame clones and is missing some. The data hold roughly 160,000 clones, with 80% to 90% observed a single time. The chain employs TRBV7-2 and TRBJ2-5, with 14 bases lining up with TRBD2. The receptor was isolated from a male donor in good health and CMV-seronegative. The sequencing sample was made of PBMCs. The CDR3 DNA follows: TGTGCCAGCAGCCCGTATGGGACTAGCGGGGGCCAGGAGACCCAGTACTTC. Its translation is CASSPYGTSGGQETQYF.